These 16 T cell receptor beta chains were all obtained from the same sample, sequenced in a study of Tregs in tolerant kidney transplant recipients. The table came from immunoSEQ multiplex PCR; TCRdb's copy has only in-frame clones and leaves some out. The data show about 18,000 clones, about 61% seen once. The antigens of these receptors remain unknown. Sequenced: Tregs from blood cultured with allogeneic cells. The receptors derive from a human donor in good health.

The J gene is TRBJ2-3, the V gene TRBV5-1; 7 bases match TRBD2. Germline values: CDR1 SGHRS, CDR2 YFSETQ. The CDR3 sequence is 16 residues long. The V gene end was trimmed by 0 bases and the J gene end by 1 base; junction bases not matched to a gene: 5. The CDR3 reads CASSLAGGLRTDTQYF. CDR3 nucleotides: TGCGCCAGCAGCTTGGCTGGGGGACTACGCACAGATACGCAGTATTTT. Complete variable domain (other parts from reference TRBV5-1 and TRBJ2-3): KAGVTQTPRYLIKTRGQQVTLSCSPISGHRSVSWYQQTPGQGLQFLFEYFSETQRNKGNFPGRFSGRQFSNSRSEMNVSTLELGDSALYLCASSLAGGLRTDTQYFGPGTRLTVL.

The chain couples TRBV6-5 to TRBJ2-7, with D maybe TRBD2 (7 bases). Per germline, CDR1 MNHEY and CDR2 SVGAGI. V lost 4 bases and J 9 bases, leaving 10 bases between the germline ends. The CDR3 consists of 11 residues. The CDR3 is CASSWRGRQYF. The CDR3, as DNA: TGTGCCAGCAGTTGGCGGGGGCGGCAGTACTTC.

The CDR3 DNA sequence: TGTGCCAGCTGTCAAGCCGGGACCCCCGGGGAGACCCAGTACTTC. Its translation: CASCQAGTPGETQYF. The rearrangement links TRBV2 to TRBJ2-5, with D perhaps being TRBD1 or TRBD2 (5 bases each). Trimming left V 8 bases short and J 5 bases short, with 21 bases between. Germline CDR1 reads SNHLY; CDR2 reads FYNNEI. This CDR3 is built from 15 residues.

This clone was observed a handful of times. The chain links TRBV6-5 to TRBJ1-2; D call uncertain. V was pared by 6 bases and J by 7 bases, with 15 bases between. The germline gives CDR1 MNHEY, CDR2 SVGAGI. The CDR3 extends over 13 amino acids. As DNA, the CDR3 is TGTGCCAGCAGCTCGGACCTCGGTCGTGGCTACACCTTC. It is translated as CASSSDLGRGYTF.

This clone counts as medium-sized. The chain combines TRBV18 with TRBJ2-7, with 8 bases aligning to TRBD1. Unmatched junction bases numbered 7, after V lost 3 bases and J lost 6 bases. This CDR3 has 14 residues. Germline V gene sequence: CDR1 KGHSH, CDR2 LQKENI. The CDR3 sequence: CASSPRTGFSEQYF. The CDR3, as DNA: TGTGCCAGCTCACCGAGGACAGGGTTTAGCGAGCAGTACTTC.

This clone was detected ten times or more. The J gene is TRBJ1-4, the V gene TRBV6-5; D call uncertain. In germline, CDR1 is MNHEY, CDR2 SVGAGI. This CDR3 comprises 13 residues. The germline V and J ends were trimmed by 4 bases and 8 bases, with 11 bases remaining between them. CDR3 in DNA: TGTGCCAGCAGTTTGGGGATTTGGGAAAAACTGTTTTTT. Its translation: CASSLGIWEKLFF.

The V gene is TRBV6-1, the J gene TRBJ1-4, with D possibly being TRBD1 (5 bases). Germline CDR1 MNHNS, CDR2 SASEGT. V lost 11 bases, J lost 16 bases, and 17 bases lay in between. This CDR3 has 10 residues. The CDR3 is CAGGDLIEFF. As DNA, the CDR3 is TGTGCCGGGGGGGACCTCATAGAGTTTTTT.

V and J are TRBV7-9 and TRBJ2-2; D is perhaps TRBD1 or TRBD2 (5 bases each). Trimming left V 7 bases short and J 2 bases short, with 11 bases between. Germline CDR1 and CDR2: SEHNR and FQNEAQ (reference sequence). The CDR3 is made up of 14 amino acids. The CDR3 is CASTTRGNTGELFF. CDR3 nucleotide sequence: TGTGCCAGCACCACTAGGGGTAACACCGGGGAGCTGTTTTTT. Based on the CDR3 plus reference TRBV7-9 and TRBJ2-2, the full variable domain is DTGVSQNPRHKITKRGQNVTFRCDPISEHNRLYWYRQTLGQGPEFLTYFQNEAQLEKSRLLSDRFSAERPKGSFSTLEIQRTEQGDSAMYLCASTTRGNTGELFFGEGSRLTVL.

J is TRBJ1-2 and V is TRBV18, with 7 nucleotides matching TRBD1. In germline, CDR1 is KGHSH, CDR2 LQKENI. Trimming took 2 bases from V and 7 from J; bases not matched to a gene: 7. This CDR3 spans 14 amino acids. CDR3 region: CASSPITGDGGYTF. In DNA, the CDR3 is TGTGCCAGCTCACCAATAACAGGGGATGGTGGCTACACCTTC.

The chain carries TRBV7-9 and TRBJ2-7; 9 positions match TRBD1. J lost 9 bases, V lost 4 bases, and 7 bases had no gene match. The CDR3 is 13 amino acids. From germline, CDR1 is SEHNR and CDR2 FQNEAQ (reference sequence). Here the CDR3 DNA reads TGTGCCAGCAGCTCTACAGGGGGCGCATCGCAGTACTTC. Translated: CASSSTGGASQYF.

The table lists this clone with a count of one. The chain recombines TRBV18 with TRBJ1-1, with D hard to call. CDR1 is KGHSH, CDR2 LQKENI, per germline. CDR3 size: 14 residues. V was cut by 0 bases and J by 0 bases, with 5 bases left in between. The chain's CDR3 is CASSPPNLNTEAFF. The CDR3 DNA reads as TGTGCCAGCTCACCACCGAATCTGAACACTGAAGCTTTCTTT.

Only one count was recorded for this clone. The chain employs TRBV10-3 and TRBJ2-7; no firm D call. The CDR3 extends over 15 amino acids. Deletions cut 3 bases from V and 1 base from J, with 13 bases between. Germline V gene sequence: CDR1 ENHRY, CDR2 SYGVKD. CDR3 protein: CAISDPHFGSYEQYF. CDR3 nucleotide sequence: TGTGCCATCAGTGACCCGCACTTTGGGTCCTACGAGCAGTACTTC.

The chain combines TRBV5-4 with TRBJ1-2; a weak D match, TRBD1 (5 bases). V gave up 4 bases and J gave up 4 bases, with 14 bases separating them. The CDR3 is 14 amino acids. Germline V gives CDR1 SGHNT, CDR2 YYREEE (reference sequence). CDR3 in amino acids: CASSQSGAGYGYTF. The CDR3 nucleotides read TGTGCCAGCAGCCAAAGTGGGGCGGGCTATGGCTACACCTTC.

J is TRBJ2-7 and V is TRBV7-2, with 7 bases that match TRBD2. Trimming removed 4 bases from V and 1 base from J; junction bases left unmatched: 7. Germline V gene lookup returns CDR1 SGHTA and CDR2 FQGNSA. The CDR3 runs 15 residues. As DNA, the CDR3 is TGTGCCAGCAGCTCCAGCGGGACTAAGTCCTACGAGCAGTACTTC. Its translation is CASSSSGTKSYEQYF.

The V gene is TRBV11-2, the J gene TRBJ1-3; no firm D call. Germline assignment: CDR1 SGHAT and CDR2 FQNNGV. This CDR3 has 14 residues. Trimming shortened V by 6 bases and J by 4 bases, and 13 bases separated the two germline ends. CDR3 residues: CASSYSNEGNTIYF. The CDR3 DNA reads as TGTGCCAGCAGTTACTCAAACGAAGGAAACACCATATATTTT.

The CDR3 DNA reads as TGTGCCAGCAGCTTGGGCAGGGGGCGACAGGCCCATCCCCAGTACTTC. It codes for CASSLGRGRQAHPQYF. The V gene is TRBV4-2, the J gene TRBJ2-5; 8 bases are shared with TRBD1. The germline CDR1 and CDR2 sequences are LGHNA and YNFKEQ. Germline trimming cut 5 bases from V and 9 bases from J; bases unmatched to any gene: 17. CDR3 length equals 16 residues.